This TCR beta chain was obtained from a study of T-cell reconstitution after alpha-beta-depleted transplantation in children. This sample's TCRbeta library carried unique molecular identifier barcodes. Each CDR3 protein gets one entry after TCRdb re-called the PCR reads with MiXCR. Of 280,000 or so distinct CDR3 sequences listed, around a tenth are singletons. This clonotype was counted only a few times. Antigen specificity is unknown. A much larger clone differs by one base, so this may be a read error. General observations from the study: Several hundred expanded graft clones reportedly supplied alpha-beta T cells about two months after transplant. Elevated TCRbeta diversity at day 60 was traced, in some patients, to surviving recipient T cells and thymic progenitors.

Germline V gives CDR1 ENHRY, CDR2 SYGVKD. The CDR3 runs to 15 residues. Sequencing was performed on peripheral blood, taken 180 days after TCRalphabeta/CD19-depleted stem cell transplant. The receptor comes from a male patient aged 2-15 years who had a stem cell transplant for chronic granulomatous disease, so the T cells may come from the graft donor. The rearrangement uses TRBV10-3 and TRBJ2-7; 13 bases are a match to TRBD2. The CDR3 spells CAISAGTSGTYEQCF. CDR3 bases: TGTGCCATCAGCGCCGGGACTAGCGGGACCTACGAGCAGTGCTTC.